These 29 T cell receptor beta chains were all obtained from the same sample, sequenced in a study of blood T cells in healthy people across ages. PCR was performed a second time for roughly 7 to 12 cycles using a sample-barcoded 5' primer and a J-beta primer mix. TCRdb fed the 5' RACE reads into MiXCR, producing one record per CDR3 protein. The sample consists of 2 million or so distinct CDR3 sequences, around 48% of them appearing once. Sequencing was performed on blood. Source of these receptors: a woman aged 40 to 49 in good health.

Comments on this clonotype: A read error may produce the germline difference seen at one junction end. The V and J genes are TRBV5-1 and TRBJ2-5; 7 bases align to TRBD2. The V gene's germline CDR1 is SGHRS and CDR2 YFSETQ. CDR3 size: 16 residues. The CDR3 nucleotides are TGCACCAGCGGACCCACCACCCCGGGGGGCCAAGAGACCCAGTACTTC. Translated, it gives CTSGPTTPGGQETQYF.

The chain employs TRBV6-6 and TRBJ2-5; 10 bases line up with TRBD1. The CDR3 is 16 residues long. Trimming removed 0 bases from V and 4 bases from J; junction bases left unmatched: 5. In germline, CDR1 is MNHNY, CDR2 SVGAGI (reference sequence). Here the CDR3 reads CASSYSGTGDLETQYF. CDR3 nucleotide sequence: TGTGCCAGCAGTTACTCCGGGACAGGGGATTTAGAGACCCAGTACTTC.

The chain is built from TRBV29-1 and TRBJ2-3; D might be TRBD2 (6 bases). The CDR3 runs 13 residues. With 7 bases removed from V and 3 bases from J, the gap between germline ends came to 14 bases. From germline, CDR1 is SQVTM and CDR2 ANQGSEA. In DNA, the CDR3 is TGCAGCGCCCTCGGCGGGGAGACAGATACGCAGTATTTT. It yields the protein CSALGGETDTQYF.

This clonotype was seen a few times. The CDR3 sequence is CSVEVTGSATDTQYF. The CDR3 nucleotides read TGCAGCGTTGAAGTGACGGGATCAGCCACAGATACGCAGTATTTT. J is TRBJ2-3 and V is TRBV29-1, with D tentatively TRBD2 (5 bases). The CDR3 contains 15 residues. Germline V lookup: CDR1 SQVTM, CDR2 ANQGSEA. V lost 1 base to trimming and J lost 2 bases, with 13 bases between them.

The chain links TRBV9 to TRBJ2-1, with 11 positions matching TRBD2. The V segment lost 3 bases and the J segment 8 bases; nucleotides outside the gene matches: 7. The CDR3 extends over 15 amino acids. In germline, CDR1 is SGDLS, CDR2 YYNGEE. The CDR3 here is CASSGSSGGFYEQFF. The CDR3 DNA reads TGTGCCAGCAGCGGATCTAGCGGGGGGTTTTATGAGCAGTTCTTC.

In its sample, this clonotype was seen a few times. V and J are TRBV7-2 and TRBJ2-5; 7 bases align to TRBD2. The J call may be in error: the DNA end matches TRBJ2-4 better. The CDR3 has 15 residues. The germline V gene encodes CDR1 SGHTA and CDR2 FQGNSA. CDR3 DNA sequence: TGTGCCAGCAGCCCGAGACTAGCTCCGTATAACATTCAGTACTTC. This sequence encodes CASSPRLAPYNIQYF.

The V gene is TRBV5-1, the J gene TRBJ2-5; tentatively, D is TRBD1 (6 bases). Per the germline V gene, CDR1 is SGHRS and CDR2 is YFSETQ. The V end was cut by 0 bases, the J end by 11 bases, with 20 bases between. This CDR3 comprises 15 residues. As DNA, the CDR3 is TGCGCCAGCAGCTTGGTCAGCGGACCTGAGGGGGAGCAGTACTTC. It is translated as CASSLVSGPEGEQYF.

CDR3 sequence (DNA): TGCAGTGCCAAGATTAACAGGGACTACCAAGAGACCCAGTACTTC. Translation gives CSAKINRDYQETQYF. V is TRBV20-1 and J is TRBJ2-5; either TRBD1 or TRBD2 may supply D (6 bases each). The ends were cut back, 6 bases at V and 0 bases at J, with 17 bases in the middle. Germline CDR1 DFQATT, CDR2 SNEGSKA (reference sequence). The length of the CDR3 is 15 residues.

This clonotype has just a few counts. V and J are TRBV9 and TRBJ2-5, with TRBD2 matching over 8 bases. Germline V CDR1 and CDR2: SGDLS, YYNGEE. The CDR3 contains 15 residues. The V and J ends lost 0 bases and 4 bases, in that order; junction bases with no gene match: 5. In nucleotides, the CDR3 is TGTGCCAGCAGCGTAGTAGCGGGGAGTGGAGAGACCCAGTACTTC. This sequence encodes CASSVVAGSGETQYF.

This rearrangement joins TRBV29-1 to TRBJ2-3; the D gene is possibly TRBD1 (5 bases). CDR3 length: 13 amino acids. Germline CDR1 and CDR2: SQVTM and ANQGSEA. Trimming took 4 bases from V and 6 from J, leaving 14 bases between them. CDR3 sequence: CSVGGWGEDTQYF. The CDR3 DNA is TGCAGCGTTGGGGGTTGGGGCGAGGATACGCAGTATTTT.

This clonotype was seen a handful of times. The chain joins TRBV6-6 to TRBJ2-1; D uncertain. Trimming left V 0 bases short and J 4 bases short, with 13 bases between. Germline CDR1 and CDR2: MNHNY and SVGAGI (reference sequence). There are 16 residues in the CDR3. The CDR3 loop is CASSYSPPPQYNEQFF. The CDR3 DNA reads as TGTGCCAGCAGTTACTCTCCACCGCCCCAGTACAATGAGCAGTTCTTC.

The genes are TRBV4-1 and TRBJ2-4; TRBD1 agrees at 10 bases. V lost 0 bases to trimming and J lost 0 bases; unmatched junction nucleotides: 11. Germline-derived CDR1 and CDR2 are MGHRA and YSYEKL. This CDR3 spans 20 amino acids. This CDR3 reads CASSQDLGQGFSLAKNIQYF. The CDR3 DNA reads as TGCGCCAGCAGCCAAGATTTGGGACAGGGGTTCTCACTAGCCAAAAACATTCAGTACTTC.

V usage is TRBV3-1 and J usage is TRBJ1-5; TRBD1 aligns across 7 bases. Trimming took 5 bases from V and 4 from J; bases not matched to a gene: 14. This CDR3 has 17 amino acids. CDR1 is LGHDT, CDR2 YNNKEL, per germline (reference sequence). CDR3 loop: CASSEKIWDRRNQPQHF. CDR3 nucleotides: TGTGCCAGCAGCGAAAAGATATGGGACAGAAGAAATCAGCCCCAGCATTTT.

This chain connects TRBV28 to TRBJ1-2, with a tentative D call TRBD1 (5 bases). The V end was cut by 8 bases, the J end by 8 bases, with 18 bases between. CDR1 MDHEN and CDR2 SYDVKM come from the germline V gene. The CDR3 is 13 residues long. CDR3 sequence: CASATRVFRGYTF. The CDR3 region has the DNA TGTGCCAGCGCGACCAGGGTTTTTCGCGGCTACACCTTC.

Worth noting for this clonotype: A junction end diverges from the germline sequence, so it may reflect a read error. CDR3 region: CSVKDRGRQGTQYF. DNA of the CDR3: TGCAGCGTGAAGGACAGGGGGCGGCAAGGGACCCAGTACTTC. The chain employs TRBV29-1 and TRBJ2-4; 11 bases are shared with TRBD1. The J call may not be correct, given that the DNA end is closer to TRBJ2-5. CDR1 SQVTM and CDR2 ANQGSEA come from the germline V gene. The CDR3 spans 14 residues.

This clonotype turned up a few times. This chain uses TRBV4-3 with TRBJ2-7; D is tentatively TRBD1 or TRBD2 (6 bases each). V was clipped by 4 bases and J by 2 bases, with 12 bases between them. Per germline, CDR1 LGHNA and CDR2 YSLEER. The CDR3 is 14 residues long. The CDR3 loop is CASSPTRGAYEQYF. The CDR3, as DNA: TGCGCCAGCAGCCCCACTAGGGGGGCCTACGAGCAGTACTTC.

The chain employs TRBV28 and TRBJ1-2; D is perhaps TRBD1 (5 bases). This CDR3 has 13 residues. V was trimmed by 6 bases and J by 7 bases, leaving 15 bases between them. CDR1 MDHEN and CDR2 SYDVKM come from the germline V gene. CDR3 nucleotides: TGTGCCAGCAGCACCAGGGACTTAGGTGGCTACACCTTC. Protein sequence: CASSTRDLGGYTF.

The rearrangement joins TRBV12-3 or TRBV12-4 to TRBJ2-7; no reliable D call. CDR3 length: 16 residues. V was cut by 7 bases and J by 4 bases, with 23 bases left in between. The CDR3 loop is CASTMDPSRTLYEQYF. The DNA of the CDR3 is TGTGCCAGCACCATGGACCCCTCCAGAACCCTTTACGAGCAGTACTTC.

Many counts were recorded for this clonotype. The gene calls are TRBV7-2 and TRBJ2-3; D is ambiguous. The V gene lost 1 base and the J gene lost 5 bases, with 7 bases spanning the gap. The CDR3 is 13 amino acids. Germline CDR1 SGHTA, CDR2 FQGNSA. CDR3 DNA: TGTGCCAGCAGCTTAGGATCTAGAGATACGCAGTATTTT. Its translation: CASSLGSRDTQYF.

V usage is TRBV27 and J usage is TRBJ2-1, with 11 bases fitting TRBD2. The CDR3 is 18 amino acids. CDR1 and CDR2 from the germline V gene are MNHEY and SMNVEV (reference sequence). Trimming at V came to 2 bases and at J to 4 bases, leaving 10 bases not matched to a gene. The CDR3 loop reads CASSLAPWASGGYNEQFF. For the CDR3, the DNA is TGTGCCAGCAGTTTAGCCCCTTGGGCTAGCGGGGGGTACAATGAGCAGTTCTTC.

The table lists this clonotype with a few counts. The genes are TRBV6-6 and TRBJ2-7; 8 nucleotides align to TRBD1. J was trimmed by 4 bases and V by 1 base; bases with no gene match: 6. This CDR3 contains 15 residues. Germline CDR1 reads MNHNY; CDR2 reads SVGAGI (reference sequence). CDR3 sequence (DNA): TGTGCCAGCAGTTACTTCGGACAGGGCGGATACGAGCAGTACTTC. It is translated as CASSYFGQGGYEQYF.

To note about this clonotype: Its ends do not fully match the called genes, so a read error is possible. V gene TRBV7-7 combines with J gene TRBJ2-1, with a tentative D call TRBD1 (5 bases). The end of the DNA fits TRBJ2-7 better, so the J call may be wrong. CDR1 SSHAT and CDR2 FNYEAQ come from the germline V gene (reference sequence). The CDR3 contains 14 residues. The CDR3 bases are TGTGCTAGCAGCCAGGGAAGCTCCTACAATGAGCAGTACTTC. Translated: CASSQGSSYNEQYF.

The chain recombines TRBV20-1 with TRBJ1-6; D is unresolved. This CDR3 contains 13 residues. The ends were cut back, 4 bases at V and 15 bases at J, with 19 bases in the middle. Germline CDR1 and CDR2: DFQATT and SNEGSKA (reference sequence). The DNA of the CDR3 is TGCAGTGCTAAAGACCCCATTCATTCTTGCCTCCACTTT. It translates to CSAKDPIHSCLHF.

This clonotype has only a few counts. The J gene is TRBJ2-4, the V gene TRBV11-2, with TRBD2 matching 13 bases. The CDR3 covers 19 residues. CDR1 and CDR2 (germline): SGHAT, FQNNGV. The V and J ends lost 0 bases and 0 bases, in that order; junction bases with no gene match: 5. As DNA, the CDR3 is TGTGCCAGCAGCTTAGATAGACTAGCGGGGGGCCTAGCCAAAAACATTCAGTACTTC. The encoded protein is CASSLDRLAGGLAKNIQYF. The entire variable domain, with the rest obtained from reference TRBV11-2 and TRBJ2-4, is as follows: EAGVAQSPRYKIIEKRQSVAFWCNPISGHATLYWYQQILGQGPKLLIQFQNNGVVDDSQLPKDRFSAERLKGVDSTLKIQPAKLEDSAVYLCASSLDRLAGGLAKNIQYFGAGTRLSVL.

V and J are TRBV4-2 and TRBJ2-7; D not resolved. CDR1 and CDR2 from the germline V gene are LGHNA and YNFKEQ. The V end lost 11 bases, the J end lost 0 bases, and 23 bases lay between the germline ends. The CDR3 is 16 amino acids. The CDR3 reads CAQHPKYAHSSYEQYF. As DNA, the CDR3 is TGTGCCCAGCATCCCAAGTACGCCCATAGCTCCTACGAGCAGTACTTC.

This clonotype was picked up one time. The chain has TRBV28 and TRBJ2-7; tentative D call: TRBD1 (7 bases). CDR1 MDHEN and CDR2 SYDVKM come from the germline V gene. The CDR3 totals 17 residues. V lost 4 bases, J lost 7 bases, and 26 bases lay in between. CDR3 coding DNA: TGTGCCAGCAGTTCCCACACCGCGGGACAGAGAAGATGGGAGCAGTACTTC. Translation: CASSSHTAGQRRWEQYF.

The chain couples TRBV4-1 to TRBJ2-7, with TRBD2 matching over 8 bases. The end of the DNA is better explained by TRBJ2-5, so the J call may be wrong. Germline CDR1 MGHRA, CDR2 YSYEKL. The CDR3 length is 15 residues. The CDR3 protein is CASSQVIGGAETQYF. The CDR3 DNA reads as TGCGCCAGCAGCCAAGTTATCGGGGGGGCCGAGACCCAGTACTTC.

V usage is TRBV20-1 and J usage is TRBJ2-5; D uncertain. V shed 6 bases and J shed 4 bases, with 12 bases lying between them. The CDR3 contains 12 residues. Germline V CDR1 and CDR2: DFQATT, SNEGSKA (reference sequence). CDR3 sequence reads: CSARRALETQYF. The CDR3 DNA reads TGCAGTGCCCGCAGAGCCCTAGAGACCCAGTACTTC.

This clonotype was counted only a few times. The chain combines TRBV6-5 with TRBJ1-2, with D uncertain. V lost 5 bases and J 4 bases, leaving 14 bases between the germline ends. The CDR3 covers 14 residues. Germline V gene sequence: CDR1 MNHEY, CDR2 SVGAGI. CDR3 region: CASSDRTAIYGYTF. The CDR3, as DNA: TGTGCCAGCAGTGACCGGACGGCGATCTATGGCTACACCTTC.